This T cell receptor beta chain stems from a study of Ad26.COV2.S vaccination and SARS-CoV-2 variants. Across the whole study: The donor was enrolled in the Ad26.COV2.S arm of the COV1001 trial.

Some clones are missing from TCRdb's copy, which holds only in-frame ones; the method was immunoSEQ multiplex PCR. The profile shows around 320,000 clones, around 86% of them singletons. Germline lookup yields CDR1 KGHSH and CDR2 LQKENI. Trimming stripped 3 bases from V and 1 base from J, with 9 bases between. There are 14 residues in the CDR3. Study-wide results and caveats: Participants in the vaccine arm had higher spike-specific TCR breadth; placebo recipients had lower. Overall T cell responses may have been underestimated by the analyses of TCR breadth and depth.

Noted treatment: some 20 received Ad26.COV2.S at low or high dose, single or two shots; about 5 received placebo; per-sample allocation not given. Day 63 following the first vaccine or placebo injection was when the samples were taken. In the vaccine, an Ad26 vector expressed the SARS-CoV-2 spike of the Wuhan strain. With respect to this clone: Antigen specificity is unknown.

The material sequenced was peripheral blood, taken in a trial of Ad26.COV2.S vaccine versus placebo. The chain has TRBV18 and TRBJ1-1, with D possibly TRBD1 on 6 matching bases. The source of this sequence is a person between 18 and 65 years old who received the Ad26.COV2.S COVID-19 vaccine or a placebo. The CDR3 sequence: CASSPIQGNTEAFF. CDR3 DNA sequence: TGTGCCAGCTCACCCATACAGGGGAACACTGAAGCTTTCTTT.